Included here is one T cell receptor (beta chain) sequence, with context. Its antigen is unidentified. This specimen comes from a study of OX40 agonist ivuxolimab in advanced cancers. Study in general: The patients received agonistic anti-OX40 (CD134) antibody ivuxolimab.

Sequencing was performed with immunoSEQ multiplex PCR; in TCRdb, only in-frame clones are kept and a portion is missing. The sample shows approximately 82,000 clones, 88% of them seen only once. CDR3 length: 11 residues. V lost 6 bases, J lost 7 bases, and 7 bases lay in between. CDR1 is MDHEN and CDR2 is SYDVKM in the germline V gene. Study results and limitations: Average numbers of expanded clones were greater in CD8+ T cells than in CD4+.

Sequenced here: CD4+ or CD8+ T cells sorted from blood, sampled in a trial of the OX40 agonist ivuxolimab. The V gene is TRBV28, the J gene TRBJ2-1, with D uncertain. This sequence originates from an adult with an advanced solid tumor such as melanoma, head and neck, liver or kidney cancer. The CDR3 DNA is TGTGCCAGCAGATTCCGGAATGAGCAGTTCTTC. This sequence encodes CASRFRNEQFF.